The clone carrying this T cell receptor (beta chain) has a handful of counts. Its antigen is undetermined. TCRdb's table, derived via immunoSEQ multiplex PCR, lists solely in-frame clones and lacks some. The sample includes about 85,000 clones, around 88% seen only once; the top ten take just over 2%. This entry is derived from a study of radiotherapy plus CTLA-4 blockade in lung cancer. Study information: Overall, approximately 19% of patients showed an objective response, while about 30% attained disease control. Study outcomes and limitations: In blood, TCR clones derived from the tumor expanded after radiotherapy plus ipilimumab. Reported findings show early blood T cell clone dynamics, with interferon-beta, best predicted response.

CTLA-4 blockade using ipilimumab, together with focal radiation, was received by patients with chemo-refractory metastatic non-small-cell lung cancer. Trimming cost V 5 bases and J 0 bases, with 16 bases left between them. The CDR3 loop spans 16 amino acids. The germline V gene has CDR1 ENHRY and CDR2 SYGVKD. The TCR sequence derives from a human donor with non-small cell lung cancer who had a partial response to radiotherapy plus ipilimumab. Sequences were derived from peripheral blood, sampled from a patient treated with radiotherapy plus ipilimumab. This chain uses TRBV10-3 with TRBJ1-2; a weak D match, TRBD1 (6 bases). The CDR3 DNA reads as TGTGCCATCAGTACAGGGAGCCTGGGCGCTAACTATGGCTACACCTTC. Protein product: CAISTGSLGANYGYTF.